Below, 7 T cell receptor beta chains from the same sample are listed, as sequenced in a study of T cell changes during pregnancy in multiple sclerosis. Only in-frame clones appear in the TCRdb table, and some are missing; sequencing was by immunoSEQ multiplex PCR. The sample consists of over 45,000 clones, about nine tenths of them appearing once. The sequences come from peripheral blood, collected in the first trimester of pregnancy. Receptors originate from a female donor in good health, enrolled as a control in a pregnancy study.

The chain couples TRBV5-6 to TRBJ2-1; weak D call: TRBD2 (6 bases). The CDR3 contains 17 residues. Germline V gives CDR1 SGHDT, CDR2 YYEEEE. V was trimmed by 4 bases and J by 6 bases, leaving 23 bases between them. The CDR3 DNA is TGTGCCAGCAGCCTCTCAGGTGACCGACTAGGGATCAATGAGCAGTTCTTC. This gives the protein CASSLSGDRLGINEQFF.

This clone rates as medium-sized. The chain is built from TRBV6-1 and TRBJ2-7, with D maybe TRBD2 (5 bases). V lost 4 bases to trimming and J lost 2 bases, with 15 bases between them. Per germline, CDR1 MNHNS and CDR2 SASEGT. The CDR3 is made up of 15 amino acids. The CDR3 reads CASSGSYDGAYEQYF. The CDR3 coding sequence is TGTGCCAGCAGTGGGTCCTACGACGGGGCCTACGAGCAGTACTTC.

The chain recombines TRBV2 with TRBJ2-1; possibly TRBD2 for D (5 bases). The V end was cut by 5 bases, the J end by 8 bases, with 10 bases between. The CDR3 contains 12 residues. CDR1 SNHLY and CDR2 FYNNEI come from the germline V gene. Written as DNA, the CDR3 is TGTGCCAGCAGTTCCCGGACTGATGAGCAGTTCTTC. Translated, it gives CASSSRTDEQFF.

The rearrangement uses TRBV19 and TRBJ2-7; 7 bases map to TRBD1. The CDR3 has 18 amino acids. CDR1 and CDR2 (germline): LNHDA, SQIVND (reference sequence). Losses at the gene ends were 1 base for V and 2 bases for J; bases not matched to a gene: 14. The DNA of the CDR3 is TGTGCCAGTAGTATAGCCTCCGGGCAGGGGGTAGTCGCCTACGAGCAGTACTTC. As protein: CASSIASGQGVVAYEQYF.

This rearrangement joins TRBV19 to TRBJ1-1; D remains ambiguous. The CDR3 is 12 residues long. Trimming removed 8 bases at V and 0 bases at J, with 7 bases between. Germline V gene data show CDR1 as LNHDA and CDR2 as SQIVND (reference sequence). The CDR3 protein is CASGPVNTEAFF. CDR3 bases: TGTGCCAGTGGGCCCGTGAACACTGAAGCTTTCTTT.

The CDR3 sequence is CASSDYGGSNQPQHF. For the CDR3, the DNA is TGTGCCAGCAGTGACTACGGGGGTAGCAATCAGCCCCAGCATTTT. The V and J genes are TRBV6-1 and TRBJ1-5, with TRBD1 as a possible D gene (5 bases). CDR3 length: 15 amino acids. Trimming left V 3 bases short and J 0 bases short, with 9 bases between. Germline V gives CDR1 MNHNS, CDR2 SASEGT.

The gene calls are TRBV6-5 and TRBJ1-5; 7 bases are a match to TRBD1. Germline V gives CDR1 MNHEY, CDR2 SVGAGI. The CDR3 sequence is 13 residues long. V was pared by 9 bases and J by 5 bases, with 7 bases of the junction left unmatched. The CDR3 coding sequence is TGTGCCAGTAACAGGGGACCGGATCAGCCCCAGCATTTT. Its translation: CASNRGPDQPQHF.